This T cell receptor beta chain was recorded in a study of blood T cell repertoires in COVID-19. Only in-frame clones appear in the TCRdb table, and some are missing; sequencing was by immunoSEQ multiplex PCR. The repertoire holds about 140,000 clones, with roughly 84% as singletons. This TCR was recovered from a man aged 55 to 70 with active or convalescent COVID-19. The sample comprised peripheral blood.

CDR3 coding DNA: TGTGCCAGCAGCTTCGAGGGAGAGTCGCTCAATGAGCAGTTCTTC. Translation: CASSFEGESLNEQFF. The rearrangement links TRBV11-3 to TRBJ2-1, with D possibly TRBD2 on 5 matching bases. V lost 3 bases to trimming and J lost 6 bases, with 15 bases between them. The CDR3 runs 15 residues. From germline, CDR1 is SGHNT and CDR2 YENEEA.